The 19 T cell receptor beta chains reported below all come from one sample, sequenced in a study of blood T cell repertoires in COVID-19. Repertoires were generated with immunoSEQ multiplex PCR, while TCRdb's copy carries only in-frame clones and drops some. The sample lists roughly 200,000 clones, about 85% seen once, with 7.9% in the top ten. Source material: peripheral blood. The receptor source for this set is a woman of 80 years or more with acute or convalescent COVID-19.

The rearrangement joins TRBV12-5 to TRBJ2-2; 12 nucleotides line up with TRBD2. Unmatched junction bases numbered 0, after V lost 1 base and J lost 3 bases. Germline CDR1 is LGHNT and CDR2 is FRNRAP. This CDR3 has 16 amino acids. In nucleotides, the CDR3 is TGTGCTAGTGGTTTGGGACTAGCGGGGGACACCGGGGAGCTGTTTTTT. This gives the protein CASGLGLAGDTGELFF. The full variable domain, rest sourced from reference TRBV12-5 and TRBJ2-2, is DARVTQTPRHKVTEMGQEVTMRCQPILGHNTVFWYRQTMMQGLELLAYFRNRAPLDDSGMPKDRFSAEMPDATLATLKIQPSEPRDSAVYFCASGLGLAGDTGELFFGEGSRLTVL.

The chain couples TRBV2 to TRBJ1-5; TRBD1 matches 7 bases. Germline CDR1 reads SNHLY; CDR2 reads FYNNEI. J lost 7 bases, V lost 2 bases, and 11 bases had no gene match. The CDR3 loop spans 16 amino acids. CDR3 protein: CASSERGTAEGQPQHF. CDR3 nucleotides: TGTGCCAGCAGTGAAAGGGGGACAGCGGAGGGACAGCCCCAGCATTTT.

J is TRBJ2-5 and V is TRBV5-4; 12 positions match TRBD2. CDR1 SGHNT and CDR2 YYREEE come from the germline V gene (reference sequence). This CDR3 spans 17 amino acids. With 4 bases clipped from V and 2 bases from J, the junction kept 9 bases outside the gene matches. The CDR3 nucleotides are TGTGCCAGCAGCCCTGGACTAGCGGGGCACCTTCAAGAGACCCAGTACTTC. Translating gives CASSPGLAGHLQETQYF. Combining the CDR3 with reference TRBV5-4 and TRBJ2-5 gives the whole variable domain ETGVTQSPTHLIKTRGQQVTLRCSSQSGHNTVSWYQQALGQGPQFIFQYYREEENGRGNFPPRFSGLQFPNYSSELNVNALELDDSALYLCASSPGLAGHLQETQYFGPGTRLLVL.

For the CDR3, the DNA is TGTGCCAGCAGCTTGGGGGACAACCAAGAGACCCAGTACTTC. Residues: CASSLGDNQETQYF. The chain is built from TRBV5-4 and TRBJ2-5; D is possibly TRBD1 (6 bases). Trimming pared 0 bases from V and 0 bases from J, leaving 6 bases between. CDR1 is SGHNT, CDR2 YYREEE, per germline (reference sequence). CDR3 length equals 14 residues.

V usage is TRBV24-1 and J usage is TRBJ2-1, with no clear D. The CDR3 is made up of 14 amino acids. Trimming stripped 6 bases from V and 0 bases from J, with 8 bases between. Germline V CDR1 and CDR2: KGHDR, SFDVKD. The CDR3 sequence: CATSFSNSYNEQFF. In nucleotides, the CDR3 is TGTGCCACCAGTTTTTCCAACTCCTACAATGAGCAGTTCTTC.

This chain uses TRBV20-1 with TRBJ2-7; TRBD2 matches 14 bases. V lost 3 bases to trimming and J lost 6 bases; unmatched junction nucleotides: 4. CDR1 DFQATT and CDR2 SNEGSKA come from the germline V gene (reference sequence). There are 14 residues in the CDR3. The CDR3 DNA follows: TGCAGTGCTAGTGGACTAGCGGGAGGTATCGAGCAGTACTTC. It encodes CSASGLAGGIEQYF.

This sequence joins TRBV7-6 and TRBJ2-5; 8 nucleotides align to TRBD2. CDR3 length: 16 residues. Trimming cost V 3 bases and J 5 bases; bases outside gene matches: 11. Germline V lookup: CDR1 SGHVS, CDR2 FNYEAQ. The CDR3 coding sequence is TGTGCCAGCAGCTTGGGAGGAGCGGGAGTCCGGGAGACCCAGTACTTC. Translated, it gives CASSLGGAGVRETQYF.

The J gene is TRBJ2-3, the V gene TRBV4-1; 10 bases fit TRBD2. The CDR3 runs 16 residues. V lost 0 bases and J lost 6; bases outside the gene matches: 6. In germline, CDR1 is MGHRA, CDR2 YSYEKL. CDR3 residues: CASSQETSGAFDTQYF. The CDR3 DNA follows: TGCGCCAGCAGCCAAGAAACTAGCGGGGCCTTTGATACGCAGTATTTT.

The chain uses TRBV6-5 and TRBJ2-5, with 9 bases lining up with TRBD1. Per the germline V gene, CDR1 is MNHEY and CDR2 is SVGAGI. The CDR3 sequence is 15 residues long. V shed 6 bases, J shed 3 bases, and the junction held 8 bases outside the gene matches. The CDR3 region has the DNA TGTGCCAGCAGACCCACGGACAGGGGTAAAGAGACCCAGTACTTC. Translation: CASRPTDRGKETQYF.

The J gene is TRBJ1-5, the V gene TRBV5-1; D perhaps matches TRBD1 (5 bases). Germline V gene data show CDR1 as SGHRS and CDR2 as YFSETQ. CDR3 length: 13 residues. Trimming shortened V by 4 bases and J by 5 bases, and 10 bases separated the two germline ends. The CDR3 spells CASSLDSYQPQHF. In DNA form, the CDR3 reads TGCGCCAGCAGCCTCGACAGCTATCAGCCCCAGCATTTT. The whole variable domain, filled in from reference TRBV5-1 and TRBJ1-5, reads KAGVTQTPRYLIKTRGQQVTLSCSPISGHRSVSWYQQTPGQGLQFLFEYFSETQRNKGNFPGRFSGRQFSNSRSEMNVSTLELGDSALYLCASSLDSYQPQHFGDGTRLSIL.

The CDR3, as DNA: TGTGCCAGCAGCGTGTCGACAGGGGGCGATGGCTACACCTTC. This sequence encodes CASSVSTGGDGYTF. This rearrangement joins TRBV9 to TRBJ1-2; 10 positions agree with TRBD1. The CDR3 consists of 14 residues. Germline values: CDR1 SGDLS, CDR2 YYNGEE. The junction had 4 bases not matched to a gene; V was cut back by 2 bases and J by 6 bases.

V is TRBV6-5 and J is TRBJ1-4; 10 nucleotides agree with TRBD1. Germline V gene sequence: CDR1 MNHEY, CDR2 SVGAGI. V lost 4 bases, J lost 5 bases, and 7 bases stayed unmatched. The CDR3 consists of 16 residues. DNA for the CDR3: TGTGCCAGCAGTTCCCGGACAGGGGGGTTAAATGAAAAACTGTTTTTT. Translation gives CASSSRTGGLNEKLFF.

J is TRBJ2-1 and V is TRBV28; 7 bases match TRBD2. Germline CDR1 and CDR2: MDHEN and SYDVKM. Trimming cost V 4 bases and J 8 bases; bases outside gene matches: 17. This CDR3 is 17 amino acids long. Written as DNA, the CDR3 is TGTGCCAGCAGTTCCCGCGCCGGGCGGGAGAAGTTCCATGAGCAGTTCTTC. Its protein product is CASSSRAGREKFHEQFF.

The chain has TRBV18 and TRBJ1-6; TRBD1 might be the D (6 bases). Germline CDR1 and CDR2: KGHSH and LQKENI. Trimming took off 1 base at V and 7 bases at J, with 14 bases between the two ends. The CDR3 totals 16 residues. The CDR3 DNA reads TGTGCCAGCTCACCACGCGTCGCAGGGGTGAATTCACCCCTCCACTTT. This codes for CASSPRVAGVNSPLHF.

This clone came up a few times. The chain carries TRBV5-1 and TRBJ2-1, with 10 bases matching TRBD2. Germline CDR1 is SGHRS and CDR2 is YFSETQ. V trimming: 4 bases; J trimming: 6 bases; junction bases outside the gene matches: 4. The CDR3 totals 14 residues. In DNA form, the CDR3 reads TGCGCCAGCAGCGGGGGACTAGCGCGCAATGAGCAGTTCTTC. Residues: CASSGGLARNEQFF.

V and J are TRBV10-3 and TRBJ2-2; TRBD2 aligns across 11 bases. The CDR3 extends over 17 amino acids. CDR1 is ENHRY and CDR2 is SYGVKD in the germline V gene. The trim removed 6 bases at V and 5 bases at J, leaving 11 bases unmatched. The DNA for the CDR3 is TGTGCCATCAGAGGAGGGCTAGCGGGGGGTCGGACCGGGGAGCTGTTTTTT. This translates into CAIRGGLAGGRTGELFF.

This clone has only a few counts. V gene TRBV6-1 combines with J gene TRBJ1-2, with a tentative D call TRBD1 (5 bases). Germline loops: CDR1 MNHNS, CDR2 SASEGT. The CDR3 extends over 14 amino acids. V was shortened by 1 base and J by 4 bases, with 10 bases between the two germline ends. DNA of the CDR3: TGTGCCAGCAGTGAAGAAGGGGTGGGCTATGGCTACACCTTC. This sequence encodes CASSEEGVGYGYTF.

DNA for the CDR3: TGCGCCAGCAGCCAAGCGAACAGGGGCCAAGAGACCCAGTACTTC. Translated, it gives CASSQANRGQETQYF. The chain uses TRBV4-1 and TRBJ2-5; 7 bases line up with TRBD1. Germline lookup yields CDR1 MGHRA and CDR2 YSYEKL. Germline trimming cut 1 base from V and 1 base from J; bases unmatched to any gene: 3. CDR3 length: 15 amino acids.

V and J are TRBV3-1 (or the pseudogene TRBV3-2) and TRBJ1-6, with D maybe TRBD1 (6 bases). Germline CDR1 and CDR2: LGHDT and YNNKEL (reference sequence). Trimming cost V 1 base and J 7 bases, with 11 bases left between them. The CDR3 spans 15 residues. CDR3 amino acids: CASSQGGGRNSPLHF. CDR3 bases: TGTGCCAGCAGCCAAGGCGGGGGCAGGAATTCACCCCTCCACTTT.